Listed here are 2 T cell receptor beta chains from one sample, sequenced in a study of blood T cells in healthy people across ages. Through a sample-barcoded 5' primer and a J-beta primer mix, a second PCR was run for roughly 6 to 12 cycles. Via MiXCR, TCRdb re-called the 5' RACE reads, giving one row per CDR3 protein. The sample has 1.5 million to 1.9 million distinct CDR3 sequences, under 55% seen once; the top ten hold under 5%. Sequencing input: blood. The receptors shown here come from a young woman in good health.

The V gene is TRBV30, the J gene TRBJ2-7; D is perhaps TRBD1 (5 bases). Germline V gene sequence: CDR1 GTSNPN, CDR2 SVGIG (reference sequence). V was clipped by 5 bases and J by 5 bases, with 19 bases between them. CDR3 length: 14 residues. CDR3 region: CAWDKKRGTNEQYF. The CDR3 DNA sequence: TGTGCCTGGGACAAAAAAAGGGGTACCAACGAGCAGTACTTC. The full variable domain, in which reference TRBV30 and TRBJ2-7 provide the parts outside the CDR3, is SQTIHQWPATLVQPVGSPLSLECTVEGTSNPNLYWYRQAAGRGLQLLFYSVGIGQISSEVPQNLSASRPQDRQFILSSKKLLLSDSGFYLCAWDKKRGTNEQYFGPGTRLTVT.

This clonotype showed up many times. CDR3 protein: CASSVGLAETQYF. CDR3 in DNA: TGTGCCAGCAGCGTAGGACTAGCGGAGACGCAGTATTTT. This chain joins TRBV9 and TRBJ2-5, with 9 positions matching TRBD2. The J call is in doubt because the DNA end fits TRBJ2-3 better. CDR1 and CDR2 from the germline V gene are SGDLS and YYNGEE. The CDR3 totals 13 residues.